Presented here are 18 T cell receptor beta chains from one specimen sequenced in a study of T-cell reconstitution after alpha-beta-depleted transplantation in children. Researchers prepared the TCRbeta library using unique molecular identifiers, the study reports. TCRdb reanalysed the PCR reads using MiXCR and keeps one entry per CDR3 protein. The profile shows approximately 520,000 distinct CDR3 sequences, around a third of them singletons. Here the sequenced sample was PBMCs from the stem cell graft donor, taken from the stem cell graft. These receptors came from a human donor who donated a stem cell graft to a child with aplastic anemia.

In this sample, this clonotype turned up a few times. This sequence joins TRBV7-2 and TRBJ2-7; weak D call: TRBD1 (5 bases). V lost 4 bases, J lost 0 bases, and 13 bases lay in between. The germline V gene has CDR1 SGHTA and CDR2 FQGNSA. This CDR3 has 15 residues. DNA for the CDR3: TGTGCCAGCAGCTGGACATCTGAGAGCTCCTACGAGCAGTACGTC. Encoded protein: CASSWTSESSYEQYV.

CDR3 amino acids: CASTLDYRPYNEQFF. Written as DNA, the CDR3 is TGCGCCAGCACCTTAGACTACCGTCCCTACAATGAGCAGTTCTTC. This chain connects TRBV5-1 to TRBJ2-1; perhaps TRBD2 as D (5 bases). CDR1 SGHRS and CDR2 YFSETQ come from the germline V gene. Trimming took off 6 bases at V and 2 bases at J, with 15 bases between the two ends. The CDR3 is 15 residues long.

The chain carries TRBV6-5 and TRBJ2-1; 10 nucleotides align to TRBD2. The V segment lost 0 bases and the J segment 8 bases; nucleotides outside the gene matches: 4. CDR3 length equals 15 residues. In germline, CDR1 is MNHEY, CDR2 SVGAGI. Written as DNA, the CDR3 is TGTGCCAGCAGTTACTCGGGACTAGCGAACGATGAGCAGTTCTTC. Translation: CASSYSGLANDEQFF.

The chain recombines TRBV5-1 with TRBJ2-1; maybe TRBD2 (5 bases). V was pared by 3 bases and J by 10 bases, with 11 bases between. CDR1 and CDR2 from the germline V gene are SGHRS and YFSETQ. The CDR3 covers 12 residues. For the CDR3, the DNA is TGCGCCAGCAGCTCGGACGGGGAGGAGCAGTTCTTC. Translation: CASSSDGEEQFF.

This chain connects TRBV5-1 to TRBJ2-2; D uncertain. The CDR3 has 15 residues. The germline V and J ends were trimmed by 2 bases and 0 bases, with 8 bases remaining between them. The germline V gene has CDR1 SGHRS and CDR2 YFSETQ. The CDR3 is CASSLRPSNTGELFF. Written as DNA, the CDR3 is TGCGCCAGCAGCTTAAGACCTTCGAACACCGGGGAGCTGTTTTTT. The whole variable domain, remainder taken from reference TRBV5-1 and TRBJ2-2, is KAGVTQTPRYLIKTRGQQVTLSCSPISGHRSVSWYQQTPGQGLQFLFEYFSETQRNKGNFPGRFSGRQFSNSRSEMNVSTLELGDSALYLCASSLRPSNTGELFFGEGSRLTVL.

To note about this clonotype: The junction departs from germline at one end; a sequencing error may be responsible. The genes are TRBV10-3 and TRBJ2-7; D not certain. There are 13 residues in the CDR3. CDR1 and CDR2 (germline): ENHRY, SYGVKD. The CDR3: CAISDGGVAVLSF. CDR3 nucleotides: TGTGCCATCAGTGACGGTGGGGTTGCAGTTTTGAGCTTC.

The chain has TRBV7-3 and TRBJ2-3; 14 nucleotides match TRBD2. CDR1 is SGHTA and CDR2 is FQGTGA in the germline V gene. The CDR3 has 18 amino acids. Trimming removed 7 bases from V and 6 bases from J; junction bases left unmatched: 15. The CDR3 region is CASTRTGTSGRKDDTQYF. As DNA, the CDR3 is TGTGCCAGCACCCGGACCGGGACTAGCGGGAGAAAGGACGATACGCAGTATTTT.

This chain links TRBV6-2 or TRBV6-3 with TRBJ1-3; D is undetermined. The CDR3 loop spans 14 amino acids. V was pared by 11 bases and J by 0 bases, with 14 bases between. Germline V gene sequence: CDR1 MNHEY, CDR2 SVGEGT. CDR3 in DNA: TGTGCCTGCTCCCGCAGCGTCTCTGGAAACACCATATATTTT. Translating it yields CACSRSVSGNTIYF.

In its sample, this clonotype was seen a few times. The chain joins TRBV28 to TRBJ2-6; 10 bases align to TRBD1. Germline trimming cut 7 bases from V and 0 bases from J; bases unmatched to any gene: 12. Germline lookup yields CDR1 MDHEN and CDR2 SYDVKM. This CDR3 spans 19 amino acids. The CDR3 sequence: CASTQGQGMLSSGANVLTF. As DNA, the CDR3 is TGTGCCAGCACCCAGGGACAGGGGATGCTCAGCTCTGGGGCCAACGTCCTGACTTTC. Supplemented by reference TRBV28 and TRBJ2-6, the full variable domain reads DVKVTQSSRYLVKRTGEKVFLECVQDMDHENMFWYRQDPGLGLRLIYFSYDVKMKEKGDIPEGYSVSREKKERFSLILESASTNQTSMYLCASTQGQGMLSSGANVLTFGAGSRLTVL.

V is TRBV7-9 and J is TRBJ1-2, with a tentative D call TRBD1 (5 bases). The V end was cut by 2 bases, the J end by 6 bases, with 7 bases between. The CDR3 has 12 amino acids. CDR1 and CDR2 from the germline V gene are SEHNR and FQNEAQ (reference sequence). CDR3 residues: CASSLQGDGYTF. CDR3 DNA sequence: TGTGCCAGCAGCTTACAAGGGGATGGCTACACCTTC.

This rearrangement joins TRBV24-1 to TRBJ1-2; TRBD1 matches at 7 bases. The CDR3 is 15 residues long. CDR1 is KGHDR and CDR2 is SFDVKD in the germline V gene. V shed 4 bases and J 5 bases; nucleotides not matched to a gene: 9. The DNA of the CDR3 is TGTGCCACCAGTGACCCTGGACAGGCGTCATATGGCTACACCTTC. Translated, it gives CATSDPGQASYGYTF.

This clonotype was detected a few times. The rearrangement joins TRBV12-3 or TRBV12-4 to TRBJ1-2; a weak D match, TRBD1 (5 bases). Trimming removed 7 bases from V and 1 base from J, with 10 bases in between. The CDR3 is 13 residues long. CDR3 bases: TGTGCCAGCACTACGACAGTTAACTATGGCTACACCTTC. Its protein product is CASTTTVNYGYTF.

This clonotype has only a few counts. V gene TRBV14 combines with J gene TRBJ2-3; D is unresolved. Trimming took 2 bases from V and 5 from J, leaving 8 bases between them. The CDR3 covers 13 residues. Looked up from germline, CDR1 is SGHDN and CDR2 is FVKESK. In DNA, the CDR3 is TGTGCCAGCAGCCAATTCCGGAGAGATACGCAGTATTTT. Its protein product is CASSQFRRDTQYF.

A few counts support this clonotype. The chain employs TRBV11-2 and TRBJ2-3; D remains unclear. Germline V CDR1 and CDR2: SGHAT, FQNNGV. The CDR3 contains 15 residues. V gave up 4 bases and J gave up 2 bases, with 13 bases separating them. CDR3 region: CASSSRRGTTDTQYF. For the CDR3, the DNA is TGTGCCAGCAGCTCCAGACGAGGCACCACAGATACGCAGTATTTT.

The rearrangement links TRBV29-1 to TRBJ2-5; 11 bases are a match to TRBD1. V trimming: 7 bases; J trimming: 4 bases; junction bases outside the gene matches: 11. Germline V gives CDR1 SQVTM, CDR2 ANQGSEA. The CDR3 runs to 15 residues. In DNA form, the CDR3 reads TGCAGCGGCGCAACCGGGACAGGGGGACCAGAGACCCAGTACTTC. Translated: CSGATGTGGPETQYF.

This chain connects TRBV7-2 to TRBJ2-3; D gene uncertain. V lost 5 bases, J lost 5 bases, and 8 bases lay in between. The length of the CDR3 is 12 residues. Germline CDR1 reads SGHTA; CDR2 reads FQGNSA. The CDR3 loop is CASSRRLDTQYF. CDR3 nucleotide sequence: TGTGCCAGCAGCCGGAGATTAGATACGCAGTATTTT.

The chain combines TRBV2 with TRBJ2-5; 13 bases fit TRBD2. V was clipped by 7 bases and J by 4 bases; unmatched bases: 9. Looked up from germline, CDR1 is SNHLY and CDR2 is FYNNEI. The CDR3 consists of 16 residues. The chain's CDR3 is CASTWTSGRGGETQYF. The CDR3 DNA sequence: TGTGCCAGCACGTGGACTAGCGGGAGAGGAGGAGAGACCCAGTACTTC.

This chain connects TRBV20-1 to TRBJ1-5; 8 nucleotides agree with TRBD1. V lost 5 bases to trimming and J lost 5 bases; unmatched junction nucleotides: 8. The CDR3 extends over 14 amino acids. Looked up from germline, CDR1 is DFQATT and CDR2 is SNEGSKA (reference sequence). The CDR3 loop reads CSARRTGRHQPQHF. The CDR3 nucleotides are TGCAGTGCTCGGAGGACAGGGAGACATCAGCCCCAGCATTTT.